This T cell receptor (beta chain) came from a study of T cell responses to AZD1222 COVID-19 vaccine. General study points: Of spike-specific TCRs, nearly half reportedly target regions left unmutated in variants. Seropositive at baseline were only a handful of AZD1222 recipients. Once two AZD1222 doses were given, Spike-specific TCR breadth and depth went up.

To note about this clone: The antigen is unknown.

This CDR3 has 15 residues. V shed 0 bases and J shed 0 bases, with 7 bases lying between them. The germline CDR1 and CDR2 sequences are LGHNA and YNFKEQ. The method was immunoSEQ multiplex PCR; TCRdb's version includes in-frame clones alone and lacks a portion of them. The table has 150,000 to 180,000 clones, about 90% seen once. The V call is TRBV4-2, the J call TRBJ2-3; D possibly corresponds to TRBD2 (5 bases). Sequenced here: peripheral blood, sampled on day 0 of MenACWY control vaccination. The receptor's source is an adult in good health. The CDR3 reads CASSQEQRSTDTQYF. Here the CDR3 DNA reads TGTGCCAGCAGCCAAGAGCAGCGGAGCACAGATACGCAGTATTTT.